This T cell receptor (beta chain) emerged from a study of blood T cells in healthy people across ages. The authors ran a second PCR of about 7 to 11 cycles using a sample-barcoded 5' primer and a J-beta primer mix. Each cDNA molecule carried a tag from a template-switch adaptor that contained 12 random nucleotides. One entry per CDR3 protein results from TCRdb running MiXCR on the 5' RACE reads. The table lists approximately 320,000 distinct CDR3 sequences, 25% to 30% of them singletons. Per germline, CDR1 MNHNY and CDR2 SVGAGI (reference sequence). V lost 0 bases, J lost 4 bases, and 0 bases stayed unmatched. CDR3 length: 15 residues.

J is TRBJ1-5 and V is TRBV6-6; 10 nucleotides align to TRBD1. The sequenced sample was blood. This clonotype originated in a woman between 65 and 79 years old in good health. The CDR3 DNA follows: TGTGCCAGCAGTTACTCGGGACAGGGGAATCAGCCCCAGCATTTT. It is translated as CASSYSGQGNQPQHF.